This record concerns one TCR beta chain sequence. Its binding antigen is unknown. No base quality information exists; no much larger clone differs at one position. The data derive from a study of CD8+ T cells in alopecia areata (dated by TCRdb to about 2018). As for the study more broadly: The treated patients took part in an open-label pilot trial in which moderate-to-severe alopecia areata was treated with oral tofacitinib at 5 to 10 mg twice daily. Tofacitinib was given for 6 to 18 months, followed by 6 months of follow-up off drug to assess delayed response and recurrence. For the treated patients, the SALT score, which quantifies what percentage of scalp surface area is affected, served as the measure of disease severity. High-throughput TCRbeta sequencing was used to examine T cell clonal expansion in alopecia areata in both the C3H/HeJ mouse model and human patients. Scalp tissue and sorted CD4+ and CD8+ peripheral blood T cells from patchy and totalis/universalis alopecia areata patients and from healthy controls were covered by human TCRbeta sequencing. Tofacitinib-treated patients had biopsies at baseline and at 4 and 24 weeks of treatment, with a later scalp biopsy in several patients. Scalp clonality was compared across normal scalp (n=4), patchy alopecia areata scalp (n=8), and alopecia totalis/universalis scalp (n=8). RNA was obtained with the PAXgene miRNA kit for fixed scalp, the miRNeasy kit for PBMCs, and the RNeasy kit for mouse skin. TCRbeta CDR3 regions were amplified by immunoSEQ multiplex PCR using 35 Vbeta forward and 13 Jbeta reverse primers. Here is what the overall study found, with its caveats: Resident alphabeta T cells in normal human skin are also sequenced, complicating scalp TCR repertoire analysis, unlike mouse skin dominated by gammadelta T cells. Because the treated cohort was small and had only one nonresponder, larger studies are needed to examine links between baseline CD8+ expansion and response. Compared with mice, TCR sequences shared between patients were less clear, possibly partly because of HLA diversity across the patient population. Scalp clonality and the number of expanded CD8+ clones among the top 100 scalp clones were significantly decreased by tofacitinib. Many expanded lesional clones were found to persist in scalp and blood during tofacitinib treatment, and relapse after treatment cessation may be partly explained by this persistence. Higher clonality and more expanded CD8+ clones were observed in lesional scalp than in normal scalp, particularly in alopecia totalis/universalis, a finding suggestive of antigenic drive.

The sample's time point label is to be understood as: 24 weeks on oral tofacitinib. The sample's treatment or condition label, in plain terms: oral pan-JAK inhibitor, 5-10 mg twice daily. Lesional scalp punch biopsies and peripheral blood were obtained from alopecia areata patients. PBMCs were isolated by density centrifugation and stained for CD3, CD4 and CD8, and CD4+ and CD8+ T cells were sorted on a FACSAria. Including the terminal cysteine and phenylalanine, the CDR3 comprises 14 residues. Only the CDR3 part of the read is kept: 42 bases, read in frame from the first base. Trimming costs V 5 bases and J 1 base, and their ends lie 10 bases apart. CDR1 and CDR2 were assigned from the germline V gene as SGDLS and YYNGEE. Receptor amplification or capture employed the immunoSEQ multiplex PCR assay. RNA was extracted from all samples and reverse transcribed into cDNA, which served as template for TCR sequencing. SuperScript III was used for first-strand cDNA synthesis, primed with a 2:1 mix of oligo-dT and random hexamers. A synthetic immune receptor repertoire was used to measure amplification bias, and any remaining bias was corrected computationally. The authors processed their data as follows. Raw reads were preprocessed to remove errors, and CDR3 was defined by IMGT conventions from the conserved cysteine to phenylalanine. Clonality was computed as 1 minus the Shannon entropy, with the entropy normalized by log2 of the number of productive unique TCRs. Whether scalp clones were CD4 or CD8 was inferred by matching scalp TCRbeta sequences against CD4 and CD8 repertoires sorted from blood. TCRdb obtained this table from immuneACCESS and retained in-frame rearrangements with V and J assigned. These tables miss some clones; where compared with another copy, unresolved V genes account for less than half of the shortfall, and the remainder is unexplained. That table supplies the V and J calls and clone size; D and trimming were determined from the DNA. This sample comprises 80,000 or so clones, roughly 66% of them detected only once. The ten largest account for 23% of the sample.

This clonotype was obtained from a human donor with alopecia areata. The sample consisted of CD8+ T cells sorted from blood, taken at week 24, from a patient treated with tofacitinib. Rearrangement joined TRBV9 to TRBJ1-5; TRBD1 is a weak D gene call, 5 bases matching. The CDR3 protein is CASSPGVSNQPQHF. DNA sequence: TGTGCCAGCAGTCCGGGGGTAAGCAATCAGCCCCAGCATTTT.